Listed here are 9 T cell receptor beta chains from one sample, sequenced in a study of beta chain features in type 1 diabetes. Investigators reverse transcribed all isolated RNA, so they sequenced expressed TCRB transcripts. Profiling relied on immunoSEQ multiplex PCR, and the TCRdb table lists in-frame clones only, not all of them. This sample has roughly 300,000 clones, with 13% to 15% found just once. The sequenced material came from central memory CD4+ T cells from blood. The receptors were gathered from a man aged 25 to 45 in good health.

This clone was detected a few times. The rearrangement joins TRBV6-5 to TRBJ2-1; the D is unclear. Germline CDR1 is MNHEY and CDR2 is SVGAGI. V lost 6 bases to trimming and J lost 6 bases, with 12 bases between them. There are 13 residues in the CDR3. CDR3 protein: CASRGKNRNEQFF. The CDR3 region has the DNA TGTGCCAGCAGAGGCAAAAACCGCAATGAGCAGTTCTTC.

This clone was seen only a few times. J is TRBJ1-1 and V is TRBV6-4; the match to TRBD1 covers 7 bases. The CDR3 runs to 13 residues. CDR1 is MRHNA and CDR2 is SNTAGT in the germline V gene. V gave up 10 bases and J gave up 1 base; unmatched junction bases: 6. In DNA, the CDR3 is TGTGCCATCACCGGGACAGAGAACACTGAAGCTTTCTTT. It is translated as CAITGTENTEAFF.

The chain joins TRBV7-2 to TRBJ2-3; possibly TRBD1 or TRBD2 for D (5 bases each). Germline V lookup: CDR1 SGHTA, CDR2 FQGNSA. V was shortened by 3 bases and J by 0 bases, with 10 bases between the two germline ends. The CDR3 has 15 amino acids. For the CDR3, the DNA is TGTGCCAGCAGCTTGGGGACCCGGAGCACAGATACGCAGTATTTT. Its protein product is CASSLGTRSTDTQYF.

This clone appeared a few times. The chain carries TRBV2 and TRBJ2-3; unclear D gene. Germline V gives CDR1 SNHLY, CDR2 FYNNEI. The CDR3 totals 16 residues. V lost 2 bases and J 0 bases, leaving 12 bases between the germline ends. The CDR3 region is CASSERVVPSTDTQYF. The CDR3 bases are TGTGCCAGCAGTGAACGGGTAGTACCTAGCACAGATACGCAGTATTTT.

This clone showed up many times. V usage is TRBV4-3 and J usage is TRBJ2-2; unclear D gene. Germline V lookup: CDR1 LGHNA, CDR2 YSLEER. This CDR3 region has 12 residues. V was shortened by 0 bases and J by 7 bases, with 3 bases between the two germline ends. CDR3 in amino acids: CASSQEYGELFF. The CDR3 DNA reads as TGCGCCAGCAGCCAAGAATACGGGGAGCTGTTTTTT.

This clone was recorded a few times. The genes are TRBV11-2 and TRBJ2-2, with D unresolved. Trimming shortened V by 5 bases and J by 6 bases, and 7 bases separated the two germline ends. The CDR3 covers 12 residues. Germline V CDR1 and CDR2: SGHAT, FQNNGV. CDR3 sequence (DNA): TGTGCCAGCAGCCAAGGCCCCGGGGAGCTGTTTTTT. The encoded protein is CASSQGPGELFF.

This clone showed up just a few times. V gene TRBV27 combines with J gene TRBJ1-2; 8 nucleotides agree with TRBD1. With V trimmed by 6 bases and J by 2 bases, 8 bases remained unmatched. The CDR3 extends over 15 amino acids. Germline V gives CDR1 MNHEY, CDR2 SMNVEV (reference sequence). CDR3 loop: CASREGDRINYGYTF. The CDR3 DNA follows: TGTGCCAGCAGGGAGGGGGACAGGATAAACTATGGCTACACCTTC.

The chain has TRBV7-2 and TRBJ1-2; TRBD1 is a possible D gene (6 bases). The CDR3 length is 15 residues. Deletions cut 10 bases from V and 5 bases from J, with 23 bases between. Germline CDR1 and CDR2: SGHTA and FQGNSA. CDR3 protein: CATSLGGGSTYGYTF. The DNA for the CDR3 is TGTGCCACCTCACTAGGGGGGGGGTCTACGTATGGCTACACCTTC.

This clone was seen only a few times. V usage is TRBV18 and J usage is TRBJ1-6, with D possibly TRBD1 on 6 matching bases. Germline V gene sequence: CDR1 KGHSH, CDR2 LQKENI. V dropped 6 bases and J dropped 9 bases, with 15 bases sitting between them. There are 14 residues in the CDR3. This CDR3 is CASSPNTGASPLHF. The CDR3 bases are TGTGCCAGCTCCCCCAACACGGGGGCTTCACCCCTCCACTTT. The full variable domain, with the rest looked up from reference TRBV18 and TRBJ1-6, is NAGVMQNPRHLVRRRGQEARLRCSPMKGHSHVYWYRQLPEEGLKFMVYLQKENIIDESGMPKERFSAEFPKEGPSILRIQQVVRGDSAAYFCASSPNTGASPLHFGNGTRLTVT.